The T cell receptor (beta chain) described here comes from a study of blood T cells in healthy people across ages. The study, taken as a whole, reports: Age advanced and TCR beta diversity per million T cells fell, roughly linearly.

This clonotype has just a few counts. Antigen specificity is unknown. This CDR3 is 11 amino acids long. Germline CDR1 SQVTM, CDR2 ANQGSEA. Trimming cost V 2 bases and J 3 bases, with 4 bases left between them. Isolation yielded PBMCs, at least 7 million per sample, in every case. Alongside a J-beta primer mix, a sample-barcoded 5' primer served in a second PCR lasting roughly 7 to 12 cycles. TCRdb re-analysed the 5' RACE reads in MiXCR, keeping a single row per CDR3 protein. The repertoire holds 800,000 or so distinct CDR3 sequences, with 25% as singletons. These sequences were also reported in another study, on T cells of mothers and their children. That study reports: Reads recorded for TCR beta CDR3 numbered over 9 million per mother and around 3 million per child.

Material for sequencing was blood. The chain links TRBV29-1 to TRBJ2-5, with D uncertain. The receptor was derived from a boy aged 5-17 years in good health. CDR3 amino acids: CSVEQKETQYF. CDR3 in DNA: TGCAGCGTTGAACAGAAAGAGACCCAGTACTTC.